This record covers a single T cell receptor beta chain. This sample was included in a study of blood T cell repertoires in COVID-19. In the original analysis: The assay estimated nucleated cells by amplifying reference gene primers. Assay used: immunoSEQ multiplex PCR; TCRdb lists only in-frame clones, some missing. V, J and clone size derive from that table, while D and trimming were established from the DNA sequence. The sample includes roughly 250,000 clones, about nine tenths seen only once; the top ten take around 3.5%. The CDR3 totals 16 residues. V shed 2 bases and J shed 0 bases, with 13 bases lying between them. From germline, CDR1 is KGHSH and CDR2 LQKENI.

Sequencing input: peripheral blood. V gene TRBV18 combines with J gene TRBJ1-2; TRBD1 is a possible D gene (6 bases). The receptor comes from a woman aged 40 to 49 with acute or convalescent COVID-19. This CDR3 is CASSPTGIPTNYGYTF. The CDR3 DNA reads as TGTGCCAGCTCACCAACAGGGATCCCTACTAACTATGGCTACACCTTC. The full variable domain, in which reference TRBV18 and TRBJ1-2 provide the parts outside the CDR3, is NAGVMQNPRHLVRRRGQEARLRCSPMKGHSHVYWYRQLPEEGLKFMVYLQKENIIDESGMPKERFSAEFPKEGPSILRIQQVVRGDSAAYFCASSPTGIPTNYGYTFGSGTRLTVV.